The following is a TCR beta chain sequence with its context. Its antigen is currently not known. No base qualities exist here, and no much larger clone lies one base off it. This entry comes from a study of blood T cell repertoires in COVID-19 (TCRdb year 2020). Notes on the research overall: Samples from collaborators originated in the United States, Italy and Spain and spanned both the acute and convalescent phases of COVID-19. The material from the prospective study consisted of cDNA or gDNA derived from T cells, B-cell-depleted T cells, or PBMCs. The dataset comprised deeply sampled blood TCRbeta repertoires from subjects exposed to, actively infected with, or recovered from COVID-19. The repertoires were released in a freely available public database meant as a resource for research on the immune response to SARS-CoV-2. The samples were drawn from two sources: the first 160 participants of the ongoing ImmuneRACE study, and over 950 subjects contributed by 6 global collaborators. A de-identified subject ID, COVID-19 status, age in years and sex were almost always included in the sample metadata. Where available, HLA class I and class II types were obtained from metadata supplied by the sample provider rather than from assay-based typing. The research as a whole found: How much clinical and demographic metadata was included differed by source and by participant, and the metadata was provided uncurated.

Including cysteine and phenylalanine, the CDR3 has 16 amino acids. Only the CDR3 portion is preserved as DNA: 48 bases, with reading frame beginning at the first base. The germline V and J ends show losses of 4 bases and 7 bases respectively, and no gene match explains 5 bases of the junction. CDR1 MGHRA and CDR2 YSYEKL are derived from the germline V gene. Each collaborating institution followed its own protocols to collect whole blood in K2EDTA tubes. For TCRbeta analysis, collaborators shipped samples in one of three forms: frozen whole blood, isolated PBMCs, or DNA extracted from either of those sample types. The immunoSEQ Assay, a bias-controlled multiplex PCR, was used to amplify TCRbeta CDR3 regions from genomic DNA. In the source study's methods: The number of nucleated cells in each sample was estimated from the amplification of reference gene primers within the assay. To quantify the absolute abundance of each unique TCRbeta CDR3 rearrangement, sequence reads were collapsed and filtered. For each sample, productive Simpson clonality was calculated as the square root of Simpson's diversity index across productive rearrangements. TCRdb retrieved this table from immuneACCESS and kept in-frame rearrangements only. Not all clones are present; in checked studies, unresolved V genes account for under half, and no reason is known for the remainder. That table gives V, J and clone size, and the DNA gave D and trimming. For this sample the table gives fewer than 100,000 clones, of which about 85% were detected only once. The ten largest clones represent around 4.5% of the sample.

The material sequenced was peripheral blood. The sequence was collected from a man in his 70s with acute or convalescent COVID-19. The sequence joins TRBV4-1 to TRBJ2-1; 15 nucleotides in the junction match TRBD2. The encoded CDR3 is CASSPRTSGGANEQFF. In nucleotide form, the sequence is TGCGCCAGCAGCCCCCGGACTAGCGGGGGGGCAAATGAGCAGTTCTTC.